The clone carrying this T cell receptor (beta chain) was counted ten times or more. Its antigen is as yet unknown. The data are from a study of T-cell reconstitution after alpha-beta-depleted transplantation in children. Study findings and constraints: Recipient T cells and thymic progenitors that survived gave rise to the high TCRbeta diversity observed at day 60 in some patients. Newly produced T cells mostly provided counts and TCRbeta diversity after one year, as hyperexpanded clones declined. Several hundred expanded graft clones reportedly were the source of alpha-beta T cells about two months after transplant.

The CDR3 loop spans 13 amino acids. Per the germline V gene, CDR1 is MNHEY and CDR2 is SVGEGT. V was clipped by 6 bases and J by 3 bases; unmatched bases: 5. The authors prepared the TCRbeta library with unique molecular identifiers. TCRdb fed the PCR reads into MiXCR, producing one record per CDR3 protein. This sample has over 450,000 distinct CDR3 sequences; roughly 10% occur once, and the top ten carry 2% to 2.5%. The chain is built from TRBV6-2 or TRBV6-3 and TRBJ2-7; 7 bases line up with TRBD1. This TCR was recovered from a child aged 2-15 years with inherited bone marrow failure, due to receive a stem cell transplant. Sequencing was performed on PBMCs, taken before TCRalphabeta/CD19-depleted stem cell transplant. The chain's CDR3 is CASSKGQYYEQYF. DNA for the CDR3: TGTGCCAGCAGCAAGGGACAGTACTACGAGCAGTACTTC.